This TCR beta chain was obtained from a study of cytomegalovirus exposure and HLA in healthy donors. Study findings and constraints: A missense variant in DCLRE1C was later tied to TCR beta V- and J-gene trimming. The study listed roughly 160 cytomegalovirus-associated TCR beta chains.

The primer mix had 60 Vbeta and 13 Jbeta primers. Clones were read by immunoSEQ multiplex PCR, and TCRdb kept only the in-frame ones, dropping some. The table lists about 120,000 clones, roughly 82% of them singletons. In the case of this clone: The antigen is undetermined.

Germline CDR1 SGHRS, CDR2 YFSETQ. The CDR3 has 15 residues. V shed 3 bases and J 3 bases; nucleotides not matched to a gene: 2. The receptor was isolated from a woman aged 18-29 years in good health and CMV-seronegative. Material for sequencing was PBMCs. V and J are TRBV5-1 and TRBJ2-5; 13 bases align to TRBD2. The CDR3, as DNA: TGCGCCAGCAGCTCCGGGACTAGCGGGGAAGAGACCCAGTACTTC. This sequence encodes CASSSGTSGEETQYF.